The 20 T cell receptor beta chains reported below all come from one sample, sequenced in a study of Ad26.COV2.S vaccination and SARS-CoV-2 variants. Here immunoSEQ multiplex PCR was the method, and the copy in TCRdb shows in-frame clones only, minus some. The sample lists some 420,000 clones, roughly 90% occurring once. The treatment is: 19 received Ad26.COV2.S at low or high dose, single or two shots; about 5 received placebo; per-sample allocation not given. Material that was analyzed had been drawn on day 63 after the first vaccine or placebo injection. The source was peripheral blood, collected in a trial of Ad26.COV2.S vaccine versus placebo. The receptors derive from a person between 18 and 65 years old who received the Ad26.COV2.S COVID-19 vaccine or a placebo.

The chain has TRBV28 and TRBJ2-7, with D tentatively TRBD2 (6 bases). The CDR3 has 13 residues. The V and J ends lost 7 bases and 6 bases respectively, with 16 bases between them. Per the germline V gene, CDR1 is MDHEN and CDR2 is SYDVKM. This CDR3 is CASIGGTPGEQYF. CDR3 DNA: TGTGCCAGCATTGGCGGGACTCCGGGCGAGCAGTACTTC.

This clone was recorded at least ten times. The chain carries TRBV27 and TRBJ2-1; D possibly uses TRBD1 or TRBD2 (5 bases each). V lost 2 bases and J 5 bases, leaving 13 bases between the germline ends. Germline CDR1 MNHEY, CDR2 SMNVEV (reference sequence). The CDR3 is 15 residues long. CDR3 sequence: CASSLMARGDNEQFF. In DNA form, the CDR3 reads TGTGCCAGCAGTTTAATGGCGAGAGGGGACAATGAGCAGTTCTTC.

This clone has just a few counts. V gene TRBV19 combines with J gene TRBJ1-5, with 9 bases aligning to TRBD1. Germline CDR1 LNHDA, CDR2 SQIVND (reference sequence). V lost 5 bases and J lost 2; bases outside the gene matches: 4. The CDR3 totals 15 residues. In DNA form, the CDR3 reads TGTGCCAGTAGTCAACAGGGGGCGCGCAATCAGCCCCAGCATTTT. Translating gives CASSQQGARNQPQHF.

The chain combines TRBV6-1 with TRBJ2-7; 8 bases map to TRBD1. CDR1 MNHNS and CDR2 SASEGT come from the germline V gene. CDR3 length: 14 amino acids. J was trimmed by 2 bases and V by 2 bases; bases with no gene match: 2. Here the CDR3 reads CASSEQGATYEQYF. CDR3 sequence (DNA): TGTGCCAGCAGTGAACAGGGGGCGACCTACGAGCAGTACTTC.

The chain recombines TRBV7-9 with TRBJ1-4; D is perhaps TRBD1 (6 bases). The CDR3 loop spans 15 amino acids. CDR1 SEHNR and CDR2 FQNEAQ come from the germline V gene (reference sequence). Trimming removed 4 bases at V and 8 bases at J, with 17 bases between. The DNA of the CDR3 is TGTGCCAGCAGCTCTGAAGGGGGTAGCAAAGAAAAACTGTTTTTT. Residues: CASSSEGGSKEKLFF.

The V gene is TRBV7-2, the J gene TRBJ1-4; 7 bases agree with TRBD1. J lost 6 bases, V lost 3 bases, and 7 bases had no gene match. CDR1 SGHTA and CDR2 FQGNSA come from the germline V gene. The CDR3 runs to 15 residues. The CDR3 coding sequence is TGTGCCAGCAGCTTGAGTACAGGGGCTGATGAAAAACTGTTTTTT. Protein sequence: CASSLSTGADEKLFF.

This clone was seen more than once but under ten times. The chain couples TRBV4-1 to TRBJ2-7; TRBD1 matches at 10 bases. J lost 2 bases, V lost 2 bases, and 3 bases had no gene match. In germline, CDR1 is MGHRA, CDR2 YSYEKL. The CDR3 contains 15 residues. In DNA, the CDR3 is TGCGCCAGCAGCCAAACCGGGACAGGGGCCTACGAGCAGTACTTC. As protein: CASSQTGTGAYEQYF.

V is TRBV3-1 (or the pseudogene TRBV3-2) and J is TRBJ1-5; no clear D gene. This CDR3 is 15 amino acids long. The V gene's germline CDR1 is LGHDT and CDR2 YNNKEL (reference sequence). V gave up 1 base and J gave up 4 bases, with 11 bases separating them. CDR3 amino acids: CASSQASGRNQPQHF. The CDR3 DNA reads TGTGCCAGCAGCCAAGCTTCGGGTCGAAATCAGCCCCAGCATTTT.

This clone appeared a few times. V and J are TRBV11-2 and TRBJ2-7; 7 bases match TRBD1. Trimming cost V 10 bases and J 0 bases; bases outside gene matches: 12. The CDR3 spans 15 residues. Germline CDR1 is SGHAT and CDR2 is FQNNGV. The CDR3 DNA follows: TGTGCCACCAAAGACAGGGACGTAGACTCCTACGAGCAGTACTTC. Amino acids: CATKDRDVDSYEQYF. The full variable domain, rest sourced from reference TRBV11-2 and TRBJ2-7, is EAGVAQSPRYKIIEKRQSVAFWCNPISGHATLYWYQQILGQGPKLLIQFQNNGVVDDSQLPKDRFSAERLKGVDSTLKIQPAKLEDSAVYLCATKDRDVDSYEQYFGPGTRLTVT.

The chain recombines TRBV23-1 with TRBJ2-4, with D unresolved. TRBV23-1 is an ORF for which the function is uncertain. V was pared by 0 bases and J by 1 base, with 13 bases between. CDR3 length: 17 amino acids. The CDR3 loop is CASSQSSSRLAKNIQYF. The CDR3 DNA reads as TGCGCCAGCAGTCAATCTTCGAGCCGGCTGGCCAAAAACATTCAGTACTTC.

The chain employs TRBV12-3 or TRBV12-4 and TRBJ2-5; no definite D call. The germline V and J ends were trimmed by 3 bases and 5 bases, with 7 bases remaining between them. The CDR3 is 12 amino acids. The CDR3 here is CASSLVGETQYF. Here the CDR3 DNA reads TGTGCCAGCAGTTTGGTTGGGGAGACCCAGTACTTC.

The J gene is TRBJ2-1, the V gene TRBV7-2; 9 bases agree with TRBD2. CDR1 SGHTA and CDR2 FQGNSA come from the germline V gene. The CDR3 has 16 residues. Germline trimming cut 0 bases from V and 12 bases from J; bases unmatched to any gene: 12. The CDR3 nucleotides are TGTGCCAGCAGCTTAGCTAAGGCTAGCGGGGACTTAGGGCAGTTCTTC. This gives the protein CASSLAKASGDLGQFF.

This chain connects TRBV7-9 to TRBJ2-7; D is unclear. Germline loops: CDR1 SEHNR, CDR2 FQNEAQ (reference sequence). CDR3 length: 13 residues. Trimming left V 2 bases short and J 0 bases short, with 5 bases between. CDR3 sequence reads: CASSLFSSYEQYF. CDR3 nucleotide sequence: TGTGCCAGCAGCTTATTTAGCTCCTACGAGCAGTACTTC.

The chain uses TRBV30 and TRBJ1-6; D may be TRBD1 (5 bases). The CDR3 totals 15 residues. Germline CDR1 is GTSNPN and CDR2 is SVGIG (reference sequence). The V gene lost 3 bases and the J gene lost 3 bases, with 12 bases spanning the gap. CDR3 in amino acids: CAWSQGPLYNSPLHF. CDR3 DNA sequence: TGTGCCTGGAGCCAGGGACCGCTCTATAATTCACCCCTCCACTTT.

This clone was picked up one time. The chain employs TRBV6-6 and TRBJ1-1; 12 nucleotides align to TRBD1. The germline gives CDR1 MNHNY, CDR2 SVGAGI (reference sequence). Trimming cost V 4 bases and J 2 bases; bases outside gene matches: 2. The CDR3 length is 15 residues. The CDR3 DNA sequence: TGTGCCAGCAGTTTTGGGACAGGGGGCAACACTGAAGCTTTCTTT. Its translation: CASSFGTGGNTEAFF.

The rearrangement uses TRBV3-1 (or the pseudogene TRBV3-2) and TRBJ2-5; the D gene could be TRBD1 or TRBD2 (5 bases each). Germline assignment: CDR1 LGHDT and CDR2 YNNKEL (reference sequence). Trimming pared 0 bases from V and 4 bases from J, leaving 12 bases between. The CDR3 is made up of 15 amino acids. The CDR3 DNA follows: TGTGCCAGCAGCCAAGAATCACTAGGGGCAGAGACCCAGTACTTC. Its translation: CASSQESLGAETQYF.

The J gene is TRBJ1-4, the V gene TRBV9, with D unclear. Germline CDR1 SGDLS, CDR2 YYNGEE. The CDR3 totals 15 residues. The V end was cut by 0 bases, the J end by 4 bases, with 10 bases between. DNA of the CDR3: TGTGCCAGCAGCGTAGGGAGCGGGCTTAATGAAAAACTGTTTTTT. It specifies CASSVGSGLNEKLFF.

V is TRBV4-1 and J is TRBJ1-2, with TRBD1 matching over 10 bases. This CDR3 has 15 amino acids. Trimming removed 3 bases from V and 4 bases from J; junction bases left unmatched: 5. Germline V CDR1 and CDR2: MGHRA, YSYEKL. The CDR3 nucleotides are TGCGCCAGCAGCCAGACAGGGGGCGCTGGCTATGGCTACACCTTC. It specifies CASSQTGGAGYGYTF.

The gene calls are TRBV7-9 and TRBJ2-7; TRBD1 matches 11 bases. The CDR3 totals 15 residues. With V trimmed by 5 bases and J by 6 bases, 9 bases remained unmatched. Germline assignment: CDR1 SEHNR and CDR2 FQNEAQ (reference sequence). DNA of the CDR3: TGTGCCAGCAGCGTAGGGACAGGGGGACGGAGCGAGCAGTACTTC. Protein: CASSVGTGGRSEQYF.

V is TRBV20-1 and J is TRBJ2-1; 7 positions agree with TRBD2. The CDR3 loop spans 11 amino acids. Germline lookup yields CDR1 DFQATT and CDR2 SNEGSKA (reference sequence). Trimming took 6 bases from V and 6 from J; bases not matched to a gene: 2. The CDR3 here is CSARTSNEQFF. CDR3 nucleotides: TGCAGTGCCCGGACTAGCAATGAGCAGTTCTTC.